This T cell receptor beta chain was identified in a study of CD8+CD57+ T cells in acquired aplastic anemia. Study details: Average DNA yield from sorted CD4+ and CD8+ cells was around 3 ug. Study results and caveats: No significant patient-versus-control difference appeared in CD8+ Simpson's diversity.

For sequencing, patients were chosen who had shown expansion of CD8+CD57+ cells by flow cytometry. When blood sampling took place, the patients had received no therapy. TCR beta VDJ combinations and CDR3 sequences were profiled from genomic DNA. Using its own MiXCR run on the reads, TCRdb lists one record per CDR3 protein. The table lists 100,000 to 150,000 distinct CDR3 sequences, about two fifths of them singletons, with 2% to 3% in the top ten. Of note for this clonotype: The antigen is unknown.

Sequencing was performed on sorted CD4+, CD8+, or CD8+CD57+ T cells (not recorded which) from PBMCs. This sequence originates from a human donor with aplastic anemia.

The CDR3 loop is CSAQGQGGETQYF. The CDR3 DNA reads as TGCAGTGCCCAGGGACAGGGGGGCGAGACCCAGTACTTC. The V and J genes are TRBV20-1 and TRBJ2-5; 11 positions match TRBD1. Per germline, CDR1 DFQATT and CDR2 SNEGSKA (reference sequence). The V and J ends lost 6 bases and 5 bases, in that order; junction bases with no gene match: 5. The CDR3 totals 13 residues.